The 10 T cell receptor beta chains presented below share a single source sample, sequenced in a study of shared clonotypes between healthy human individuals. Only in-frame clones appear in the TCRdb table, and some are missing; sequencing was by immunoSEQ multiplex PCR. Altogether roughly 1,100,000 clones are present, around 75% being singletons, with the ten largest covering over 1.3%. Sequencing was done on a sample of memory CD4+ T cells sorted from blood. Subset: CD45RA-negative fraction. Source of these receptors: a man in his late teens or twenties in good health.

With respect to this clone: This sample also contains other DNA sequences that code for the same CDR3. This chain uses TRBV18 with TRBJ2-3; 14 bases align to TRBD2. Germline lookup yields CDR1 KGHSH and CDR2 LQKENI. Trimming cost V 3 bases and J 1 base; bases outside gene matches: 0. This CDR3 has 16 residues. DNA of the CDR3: TGTGCCAGCTCACCGGGACTAGCGGGGGGCACAGATACGCAGTATTTT. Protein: CASSPGLAGGTDTQYF.

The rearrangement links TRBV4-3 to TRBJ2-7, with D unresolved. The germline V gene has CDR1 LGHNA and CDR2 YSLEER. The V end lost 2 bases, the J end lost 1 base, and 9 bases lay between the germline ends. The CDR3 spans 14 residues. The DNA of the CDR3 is TGCGCCAGCAGCCAATCTAGAGTGTCCTACGAGCAGTACTTC. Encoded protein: CASSQSRVSYEQYF.

The chain's CDR3 is CASSRAFQEGSGYTF. In DNA, the CDR3 is TGTGCCAGCAGCCGGGCTTTCCAGGAAGGTAGTGGCTACACCTTC. The rearrangement links TRBV5-5 to TRBJ1-2; no reliable D call. The CDR3 totals 15 residues. CDR1 and CDR2 (germline): SGHKS, YYEKEE (reference sequence). Trimming pared 4 bases from V and 7 bases from J, leaving 20 bases between.

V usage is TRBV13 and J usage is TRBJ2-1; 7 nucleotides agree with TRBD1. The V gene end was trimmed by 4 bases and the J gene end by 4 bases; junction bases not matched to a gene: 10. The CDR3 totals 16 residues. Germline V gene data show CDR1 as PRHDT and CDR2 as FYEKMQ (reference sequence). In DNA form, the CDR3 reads TGTGCCAGCAGCTCCCGCCTGGGACAGCTATACAATGAGCAGTTCTTC. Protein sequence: CASSSRLGQLYNEQFF.

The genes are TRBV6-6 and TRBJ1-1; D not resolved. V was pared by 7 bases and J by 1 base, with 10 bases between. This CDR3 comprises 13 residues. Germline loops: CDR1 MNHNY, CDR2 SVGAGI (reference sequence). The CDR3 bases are TGTGCCAGCACTAAGGACCCGAACACTGAAGCTTTCTTT. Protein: CASTKDPNTEAFF.

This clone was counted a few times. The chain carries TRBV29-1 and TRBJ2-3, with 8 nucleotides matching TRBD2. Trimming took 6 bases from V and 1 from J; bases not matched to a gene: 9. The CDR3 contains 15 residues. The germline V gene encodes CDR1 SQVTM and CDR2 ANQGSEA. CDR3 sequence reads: CSVVIAGFRTDTQYF. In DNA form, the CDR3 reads TGCAGCGTCGTGATAGCGGGGTTCCGCACAGATACGCAGTATTTT.

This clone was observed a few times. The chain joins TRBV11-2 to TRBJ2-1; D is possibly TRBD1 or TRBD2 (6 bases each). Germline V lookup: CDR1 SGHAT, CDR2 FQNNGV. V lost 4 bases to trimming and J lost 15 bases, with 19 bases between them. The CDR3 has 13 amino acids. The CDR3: CASSSLGGQRGFF. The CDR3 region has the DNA TGTGCCAGCAGCTCCCTGGGGGGCCAAAGGGGGTTCTTC.

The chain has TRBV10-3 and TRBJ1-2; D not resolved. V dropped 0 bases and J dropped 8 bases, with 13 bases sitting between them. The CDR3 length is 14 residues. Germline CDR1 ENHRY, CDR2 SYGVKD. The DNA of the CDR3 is TGTGCCATCAGTGAGTCCTTGGATAAAGGAGGCTACACCTTC. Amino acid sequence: CAISESLDKGGYTF.

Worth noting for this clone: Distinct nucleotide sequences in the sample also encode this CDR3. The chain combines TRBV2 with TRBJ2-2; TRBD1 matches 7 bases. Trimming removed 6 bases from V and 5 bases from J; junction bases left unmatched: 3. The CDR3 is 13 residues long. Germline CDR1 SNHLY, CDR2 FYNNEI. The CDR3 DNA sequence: TGTGCCAGCAGGGACAGGTGGACCGGGGAGCTGTTTTTT. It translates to CASRDRWTGELFF. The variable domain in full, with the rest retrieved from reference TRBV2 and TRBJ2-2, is EPEVTQTPSHQVTQMGQEVILRCVPISNHLYFYWYRQILGQKVEFLVSFYNNEISEKSEIFDDQFSVERPDGSNFTLKIRSTKLEDSAMYFCASRDRWTGELFFGEGSRLTVL.

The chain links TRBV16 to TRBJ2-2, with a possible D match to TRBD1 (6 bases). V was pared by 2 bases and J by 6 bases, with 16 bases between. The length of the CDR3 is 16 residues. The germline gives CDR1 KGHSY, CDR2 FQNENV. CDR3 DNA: TGTGCCAGCAGCCAACCCAGATCGAAGGGGGCCGGGGAGCTGTTTTTT. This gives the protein CASSQPRSKGAGELFF.